Shown below are 3 T cell receptor beta chains from a single sample sequenced in a study of T cell responses to AZD1222 COVID-19 vaccine. Clones were sequenced by immunoSEQ multiplex PCR, and TCRdb holds only the in-frame ones, with some missing. This repertoire shows 100,000 to 150,000 clones, just over 85% found once; its top ten account for more than 20%. The sample here was peripheral blood, taken on day 0 of AZD1222 vaccination. The receptors stem from an adult in good health.

V is TRBV13 and J is TRBJ2-7; 9 nucleotides align to TRBD1. Trimming removed 7 bases from V and 3 bases from J; junction bases left unmatched: 4. The germline gives CDR1 PRHDT, CDR2 FYEKMQ (reference sequence). The CDR3 is 13 amino acids. DNA for the CDR3: TGTGCCAGCACCGGGACAGGGTTCTACGAGCAGTACTTC. Amino acids: CASTGTGFYEQYF.

This clone was counted a single time. The chain employs TRBV11-2 and TRBJ1-2; D gene ambiguous. Trimming cost V 0 bases and J 5 bases, with 7 bases left between them. Germline V gene data show CDR1 as SGHAT and CDR2 as FQNNGV. CDR3 length: 13 residues. CDR3 in amino acids: CASSLDIRYGYTF. As DNA, the CDR3 is TGTGCCAGCAGCTTAGATATCCGTTATGGCTACACCTTC.

The chain uses TRBV10-2 and TRBJ1-2; 7 nucleotides match TRBD1. The length of the CDR3 is 16 residues. With V trimmed by 4 bases and J by 0 bases, 8 bases remained unmatched. Germline V gene sequence: CDR1 WSHSY, CDR2 SAAADI. The CDR3 DNA reads as TGCGCCAGCAGTGCTGCGTGGGACAGCTCTAACTATGGCTACACCTTC. It encodes CASSAAWDSSNYGYTF.